This T cell receptor (beta chain) was retrieved from a study of cytomegalovirus exposure and HLA in healthy donors (dated by TCRdb to between 2016 and 2019). Study-wide context: According to an earlier analysis of around 600 of the donors, about 170 million T cells yielded 90 million to 130 million unique TCR beta sequences and 250 to 350 Gb of sequence data. The T cell repertoires of some 670 subjects were profiled by immunosequencing and related to cytomegalovirus serostatus. HLA typing included class I and class II loci at four-digit resolution. The study aimed to test whether cataloging public T cell receptors could reveal signatures of past pathogen exposure. In a later genetic analysis, genome-wide SNP genotypes for about 55% of the roughly 700 donors were used, and that subset was treated as a discovery cohort. To study patterns of TCR occurrence, a later analysis re-analyzed previously published TCR beta repertoires from under 750 donors and added high-resolution HLA genotyping. Rather than drawing on any new phenotypic data, the later analysis identified candidate immune exposures from TCR beta sequences and the way those sequences occurred across donors. Of the roughly 410 genotyped donors, 65% to 90% were placed in the genetic ancestry cluster associated with self-reported Caucasian donors. Typing coverage varied by locus: roughly 620-640 donors for A, B, C, DRB1 and DQB1; roughly 560 for DQA1; about 570 for DPA1; around 490 for DPB1. High-throughput TCR immunosequencing, statistical association of individual TCRs with disease status, and machine learning were combined to predict cytomegalovirus infection status. Along with the approximately 650-subject first cohort, a separate validation cohort of over 90 different subjects was used. All discovery cohort repertoires had been generated using a single sequencing platform. Because of strong linkage in the cohort, five DR-DQ haplotypes were treated as single units for association and clustering. Donor age, sex, ethnicity and CMV serostatus were compiled together with the repertoire data. In an earlier analysis of a few hundred of the donors, high-throughput TCR beta sequencing was used to judge whether each TCR beta V gene segment behaved as functional or pseudogenic. Among roughly 400 genotyped donors of the cohort, an average of roughly 230,000 unique TCR beta nucleotide sequences was sequenced per donor, of which about 18% were non-productive. An early release that covered 640 HLA-typed donors contained 300 to 350 gigabases of sequencing data and some 87 million unique TCR sequences.

On this clone itself: The antigen it recognizes is unknown. Per-base qualities were not stored, and no clone one base away is much larger.

V and J lose 2 bases and 2 bases, and a span of 2 bases separates them. Counted from cysteine to phenylalanine, this CDR3 has 13 amino acids. The kept DNA is CDR3 alone, 39 bases in frame from the first base. As encoded in the germline V gene (reference sequence), CDR1 is SGHNT while CDR2 is YYREEE. Library creation used the immunoSEQ multiplex PCR assay. The multiplex PCR relied on a mix of 60 forward primers for TCR Vbeta segments and 13 reverse primers for TCR Jbeta segments. Amplification of the CDR3 region of rearranged TCR beta genes was performed with a multiplex PCR assay on genomic DNA. The Illumina HiSeq System was used to sequence the amplified TCR beta libraries as 87-base-pair reads. The source study handled its data this way. In a later analysis, roughly 80 million unique TCR beta chains were counted across the 650 to 750 repertoires, and roughly 10 million of these chains were shared by at least two donors. To remove PCR and sequencing errors, raw reads were error-corrected and collapsed into unique sequences using a nearest-neighbor algorithm that merged closely related sequences. CDR3 sequences were aligned to IMGT reference sequences to assign V, D and J gene segments. Each retained sequence needed at least a six-nucleotide match to both a V gene segment and a J gene segment. Rearrangements were classified as productive when the CDR3 lacked stop codons and remained in frame with V and J, and all other rearrangements were classified as non-productive. Following IMGT convention, CDR3 was defined as the stretch from the second conserved V-encoded cysteine to the conserved J-encoded phenylalanine. In an earlier analysis of 587 of the donors, sequences lacking an unambiguous match to a single V gene segment were excluded. An earlier analysis of several hundred of the donors called V segments functional above 56.7% productive rearrangements and segregating when the between-donor standard deviation exceeded 5%. To diagnose cytomegalovirus status from the catalog of TCR beta chain sequences, a statistical classification framework was built. In a later analysis, TCR nucleotide sequences were compared against IMGT/GENE-DB human TR gene sequences so that V and J genes could be assigned. In a later analysis, CDR3 sequences and most-parsimonious VDJ recombination scenarios were assigned using the TCRdist pipeline. In a later analysis, each TCR beta chain was defined by its CDR3 amino acid sequence together with its V-gene family, and reads lacking a unique V-gene family were excluded. As a way to deal with suspected cross-contamination and a sequencing artifact, a later analysis dropped 450 to 600 nucleotide sequences that were highly shared and had low generation probability. A later analysis calculated a clonal expansion index for each public chain from normalized within-repertoire ranks of inferred template counts. In a later analysis, generation probabilities were computed with a VDJ recombination model fitted to out-of-frame rearrangements, and the resulting probabilities were checked against IGoR. In a later analysis, hypergeometric tests were used to score TCR-TCR, TCR-HLA and TCR-CMV co-occurrence, with a repertoire-size bias correction applied to TCR pairs. False discovery rates were estimated in a later analysis by permuting HLA or CMV assignments 20 times. In a later analysis, co-occurring TCRs were grouped with DBSCAN, and TCRdist sequence similarity was added when clustering was performed within HLA-allele-positive subsets. Co-occurrence clustering excluded repertoires with fewer than 30,000 or more than 120,000 public chains, plus five with anomalous nucleotide sharing. As stored in TCRdb, this immuneACCESS dataset retains in-frame rearrangements with V and J assigned. A fraction of the clones does not appear; measured against another copy, unresolved V genes explain less than half of the discrepancy, and the remainder lacks a known reason. V, J and clone size derive from that table, while D and trimming were established from the DNA sequence. This sample is represented by approximately 90,000 clones; about three quarters of them were singletons. The ten largest clones capture roughly 2% of the sample.

Study-level results and caveats: A later analysis found that most CMV-associated TCR beta chains appeared HLA-restricted, with HLA associations seemingly driven largely by CMV exposure. It was suggested by the authors that the approach could potentially be generalized to other disease states and immunological phenotypes. This cohort had only TCR beta chains sequenced, and the lack of alpha or paired-chain data limited which features could be detected. Because counts were too low, seventeen rarely observed V segments, including chromosome 9 orphons, were left out of the earlier analysis of some 600 of the donors. In a later analysis, TCR association rates were found to vary across HLA loci, with the most associated TCRs seen for DRB1 alleles and the fewest for HLA-C alleles. The presence/absence analyses assumed that sequencing depth was roughly uniform across donors, and that assumption may not be true. Some IMGT-functional V segments, including TRBV6-2 and TRBV6-3, could not be distinguished by the 87-base-pair reads and were therefore excluded. Broadly in line with IMGT annotations, most TCR beta V segments showed up in productive rearrangements about 87% or about 30% of the time in an earlier analysis of approximately 600 of the donors. In vitro tests confirmed that a few of the cytomegalovirus-associated TCR beta chains recognize cytomegalovirus antigens. The study listed 150 to 200 TCR beta chains as associated with cytomegalovirus. In both the original and validation cohorts, the classifier was reported to diagnose cytomegalovirus status with high specificity and sensitivity. A group of highly shared sequence variants was considered likely to be a technical artifact of the sequencing pipeline. Strong co-occurrence of HLA alleles, especially DR and DQ, made assigning TCR associations to individual alleles difficult. In a later genetic analysis, fewer N-insertions in productive TCRs were reported among donors in an Asian-associated ancestry cluster than the roughly 700-donor mean. Linkage disequilibrium might explain the correlated functional status among segregating V segments, but an unknown experimental factor could not be excluded. Immune exposure information for the cohort was limited to CMV serostatus. Across donors, most TCR sequences were observed very rarely, whereas some public TCRs were present in many individuals. A later analysis reported that several top co-occurrence clusters appeared linked to parvovirus B19, influenza, CMV and Epstein-Barr virus. In a later analysis, HLA-associated TCR beta chains were found to be more clonally expanded and to have lower generation probabilities than equally common non-associated chains. A later analysis associated roughly 17,000 TCR beta sequences with specific HLA alleles at a false discovery rate of 0.05. An association between a missense DCLRE1C variant and V-gene and J-gene trimming of TCR beta chains was found in a later genetic analysis and replicated in an independent cohort. A further reported finding was that TCR beta sequences accurately predicted the HLA-A and HLA-B alleles for most subjects in the first cohort. HLA typing was unavailable for some donors at each locus, so association tests used only the typed subset.

In total, approximately 700 healthy bone marrow donors made up the cohort. At the time of sampling, every cohort member was nominally healthy, though immune exposures that went unrecorded were likely present. The donor was CMV seronegative and belonged to the group of 350 or so seronegative cohort members. A peripheral blood sample was provided by each donor, and peripheral blood mononuclear cells were used for TCR beta sequencing. Genomic DNA extraction from the blood cell samples was performed with the Qiagen DNeasy Blood Extraction Kit. What was sequenced was PBMCs. The TCR sequence derives from a boy younger than 18 in good health and CMV-seronegative. The chain is encoded by TRBV5-4 joined to TRBJ2-6; the D gene identity is not certain. The CDR3 has the sequence CASSFTGANVLTF. The DNA sequence is TGTGCCAGCAGCTTCACTGGGGCCAACGTCCTGACTTTC.